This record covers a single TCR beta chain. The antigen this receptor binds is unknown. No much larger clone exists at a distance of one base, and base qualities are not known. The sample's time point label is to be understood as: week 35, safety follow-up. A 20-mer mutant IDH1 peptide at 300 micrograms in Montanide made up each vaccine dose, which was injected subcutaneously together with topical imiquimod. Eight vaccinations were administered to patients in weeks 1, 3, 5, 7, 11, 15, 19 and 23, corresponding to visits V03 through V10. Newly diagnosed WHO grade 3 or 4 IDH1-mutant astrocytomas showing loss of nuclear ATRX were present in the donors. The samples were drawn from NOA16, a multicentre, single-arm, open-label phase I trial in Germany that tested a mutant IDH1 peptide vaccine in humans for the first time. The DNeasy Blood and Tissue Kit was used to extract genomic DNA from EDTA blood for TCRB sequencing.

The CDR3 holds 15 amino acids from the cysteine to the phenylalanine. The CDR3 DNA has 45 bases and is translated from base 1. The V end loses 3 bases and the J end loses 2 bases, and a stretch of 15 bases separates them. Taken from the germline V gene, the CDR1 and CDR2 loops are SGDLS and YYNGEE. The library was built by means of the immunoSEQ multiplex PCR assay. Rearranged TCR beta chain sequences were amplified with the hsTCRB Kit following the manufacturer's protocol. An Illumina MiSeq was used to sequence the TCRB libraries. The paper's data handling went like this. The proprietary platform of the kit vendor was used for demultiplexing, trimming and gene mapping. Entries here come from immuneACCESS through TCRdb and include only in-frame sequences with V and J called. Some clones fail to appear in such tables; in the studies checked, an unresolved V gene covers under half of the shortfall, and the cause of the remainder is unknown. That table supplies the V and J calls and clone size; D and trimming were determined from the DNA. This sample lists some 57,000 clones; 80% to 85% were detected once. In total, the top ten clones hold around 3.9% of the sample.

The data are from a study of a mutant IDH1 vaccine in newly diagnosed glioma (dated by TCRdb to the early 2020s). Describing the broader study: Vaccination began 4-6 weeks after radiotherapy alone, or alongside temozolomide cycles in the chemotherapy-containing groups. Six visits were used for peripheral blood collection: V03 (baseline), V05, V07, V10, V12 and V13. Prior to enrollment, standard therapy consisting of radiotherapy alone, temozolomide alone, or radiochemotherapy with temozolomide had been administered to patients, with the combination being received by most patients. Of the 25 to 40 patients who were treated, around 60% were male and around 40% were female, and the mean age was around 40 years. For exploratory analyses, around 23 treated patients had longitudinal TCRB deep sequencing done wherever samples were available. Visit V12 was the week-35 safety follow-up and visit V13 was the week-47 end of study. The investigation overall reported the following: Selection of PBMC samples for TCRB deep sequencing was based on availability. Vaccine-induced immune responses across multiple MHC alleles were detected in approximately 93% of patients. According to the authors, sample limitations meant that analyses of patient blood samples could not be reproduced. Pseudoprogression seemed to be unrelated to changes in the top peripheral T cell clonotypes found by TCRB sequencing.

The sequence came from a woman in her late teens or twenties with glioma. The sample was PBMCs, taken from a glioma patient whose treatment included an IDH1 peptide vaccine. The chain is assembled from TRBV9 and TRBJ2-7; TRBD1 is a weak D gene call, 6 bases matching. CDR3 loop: CASSAGTPITYEQYF. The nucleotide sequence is TGTGCCAGCAGCGCCGGGACACCGATTACCTACGAGCAGTACTTC. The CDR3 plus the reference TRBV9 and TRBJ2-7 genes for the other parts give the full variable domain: DSGVTQTPKHLITATGQRVTLRCSPRSGDLSVYWYQQSLDQGLQFLIQYYNGEERAKGNILERFSAQQFPDLHSELNLSSLELGDSALYFCASSAGTPITYEQYFGPGTRLTVT.